These T cell receptor beta chains were read from a single sample in a study of T cell responses to AZD1222 COVID-19 vaccine. Method: immunoSEQ multiplex PCR; TCRdb's copy keeps in-frame clones and lacks some. The data contain about 190,000 clones, 90% to 95% of them singletons. The source was peripheral blood, collected on day 0 of AZD1222 vaccination. These receptors all stem from an adult in good health. CDR3s include the opening cysteine and the closing phenylalanine or tryptophan. D genes are given only for firm matches. Some rows have no size entry. The others give once, few or many, or a class for an expanded clone.

d_call: TRBD1; clone_size: -; j_call: TRBJ1-3; cdr3_length: 14; v_call: TRBV5-1; cdr3_aa: CASSATGVGNTIYF; cdr3_nt: TGCGCCAGCAGCGCGACAGGGGTCGGAAACACCATATATTTT
d_call: -; clone_size: -; j_call: TRBJ1-4; cdr3_length: 16; v_call: TRBV30; cdr3_aa: CAWASAGAGAFEKLFF; cdr3_nt: TGTGCCTGGGCAAGCGCCGGGGCGGGGGCGTTTGAAAAACTGTTTTTT
d_call: TRBD2; clone_size: -; j_call: TRBJ2-7; cdr3_length: 23; v_call: TRBV23-1; cdr3_aa: CASSQPDRQATSGRRRREYEQYF; cdr3_nt: TGCGCCAGCAGTCAACCCGACCGACAGGCGACTAGCGGGAGAAGGAGGAGGGAGTACGAGCAGTACTTC
d_call: -; clone_size: -; j_call: TRBJ2-7; cdr3_length: 11; v_call: TRBV28; cdr3_aa: CASSAVYEQYF; cdr3_nt: TGTGCCAGCTCCGCAGTTTACGAGCAGTACTTC
d_call: TRBD1; clone_size: -; j_call: TRBJ2-5; cdr3_length: 17; v_call: TRBV11-3; cdr3_aa: CASSPGGGQGSQETQYF; cdr3_nt: TGTGCCAGCAGCCCGGGGGGGGGACAGGGGTCACAAGAGACCCAGTACTTC
d_call: -; clone_size: -; j_call: TRBJ2-2; cdr3_length: 15; v_call: TRBV21-1; cdr3_aa: CASSKGGPSPGELFF; cdr3_nt: TGTGCCAGCAGCAAAGGGGGTCCCAGCCCCGGGGAGCTGTTTTTT
d_call: -; clone_size: -; j_call: TRBJ2-1; cdr3_length: 15; v_call: TRBV6-2/TRBV6-3; cdr3_aa: CASSSSTGVYNEQFF; cdr3_nt: TGTGCCAGCAGCTCCTCCACGGGAGTATACAATGAGCAGTTCTTC
d_call: TRBD2; clone_size: -; j_call: TRBJ2-1; cdr3_length: 13; v_call: TRBV7-2; cdr3_aa: CASSLGLAGVKFF; cdr3_nt: TGTGCCAGCAGCTTAGGGCTAGCGGGTGTAAAGTTCTTC
d_call: TRBD1; clone_size: once; j_call: TRBJ1-1; cdr3_length: 13; v_call: TRBV7-2; cdr3_aa: CASGLDRGTEAFF; cdr3_nt: TGTGCCAGCGGTTTAGACAGGGGCACTGAAGCTTTCTTT
d_call: -; clone_size: -; j_call: TRBJ2-1; cdr3_length: 12; v_call: TRBV7-9; cdr3_aa: CASSTGANEQFF; cdr3_nt: TGTGCCAGCTCTACGGGCGCCAATGAGCAGTTCTTC
d_call: TRBD2; clone_size: -; j_call: TRBJ2-7; cdr3_length: 18; v_call: TRBV9; cdr3_aa: CASSVGPGLAGRFYEQYF; cdr3_nt: TGTGCCAGCAGCGTGGGACCGGGACTAGCGGGAAGATTCTACGAGCAGTACTTC
d_call: TRBD2; clone_size: -; j_call: TRBJ2-7; cdr3_length: 15; v_call: TRBV5-1; cdr3_aa: CASSPRAAGVYEQYF; cdr3_nt: TGCGCCAGCAGCCCCCGGGCAGCGGGAGTCTACGAGCAGTACTTC
d_call: TRBD1; clone_size: -; j_call: TRBJ1-1; cdr3_length: 15; v_call: TRBV27; cdr3_aa: CASSSQGQGNTEAFF; cdr3_nt: TGTGCCAGCAGTTCACAGGGGCAAGGGAACACTGAAGCTTTCTTT
d_call: TRBD2; clone_size: once; j_call: TRBJ2-2; cdr3_length: 15; v_call: TRBV7-2; cdr3_aa: CASSDWSGSGGELFF; cdr3_nt: TGTGCCAGCAGCGATTGGAGCGGGAGCGGAGGGGAGCTGTTTTTT
d_call: -; clone_size: -; j_call: TRBJ1-2; cdr3_length: 13; v_call: TRBV7-2; cdr3_aa: CASSPGTDYGYTF; cdr3_nt: TGTGCCAGCAGCCCCGGGACGGACTATGGCTACACCTTC
d_call: TRBD1; clone_size: -; j_call: TRBJ2-7; cdr3_length: 14; v_call: TRBV5-6; cdr3_aa: CASSSLQGVREQYF; cdr3_nt: TGTGCCAGCAGCTCGCTACAGGGGGTCCGCGAGCAGTACTTC
d_call: -; clone_size: once; j_call: TRBJ1-5; cdr3_length: 14; v_call: TRBV3-1/TRBV3-2; cdr3_aa: CASSQEGKNQPQHF; cdr3_nt: TGTGCCAGCAGCCAAGAAGGCAAGAATCAGCCCCAGCATTTT
d_call: -; clone_size: -; j_call: TRBJ2-7; cdr3_length: 12; v_call: TRBV5-6; cdr3_aa: CASSGGGTRLYF; cdr3_nt: TGTGCCAGCAGCGGGGGTGGGACCCGCCTGTACTTC
d_call: -; clone_size: -; j_call: TRBJ2-5; cdr3_length: 13; v_call: TRBV7-9; cdr3_aa: CASSLAGTETQYF; cdr3_nt: TGTGCCAGCAGCTTAGCGGGAACAGAGACCCAGTACTTC